The source of this T cell receptor beta chain is a study of blood T cell repertoires in COVID-19 (dated by TCRdb to 2018 to 2020). A note on the overall study: Collaborator samples came from the United States, Italy and Spain and covered acute and convalescent phases of COVID-19. The material from the prospective study consisted of cDNA or gDNA derived from T cells, B-cell-depleted T cells, or PBMCs. The dataset comprised deeply sampled blood TCRbeta repertoires from subjects exposed to, actively infected with, or recovered from COVID-19. The repertoires were released in a freely available public database intended as a resource for research on the immune response to SARS-CoV-2. The samples were drawn from two sources: the first 160 participants of the ongoing ImmuneRACE study, and 950 to 1,500 subjects contributed by 6 global collaborators. A de-identified subject ID, COVID-19 status, age in years and sex were almost always included in the sample metadata. Where available, HLA class I and class II types were taken from metadata supplied by the sample provider and were not determined by assay-based typing. Findings and caveats that apply to the study as a whole: The amount of clinical and demographic metadata varied by source and participant and was provided uncurated.

In regard to this clone: Its recognized antigen is unknown. Base quality data are lacking; no much larger clone is found one base away.

TCRbeta CDR3 regions were amplified from genomic DNA using the immunoSEQ Assay, a bias-controlled multiplex PCR. The authors' analysis ran thus. Nucleated cell counts per sample were estimated from amplification of reference gene primers within the assay. To quantify the absolute abundance of each unique TCRbeta CDR3 rearrangement, sequence reads were collapsed and filtered. Productive Simpson clonality was computed per sample as the square root of Simpson's diversity index over productive rearrangements. What TCRdb holds here is the immuneACCESS table cut down to in-frame rearrangements. Part of the clones is not present; checked against another copy, under half of the missing clones reflect an unresolved V gene, and the others are unexplained. V and J calls and clone size are copied from that table; D and trimming were computed from the DNA. This sample holds 150,000 to 200,000 clones; 80% to 90% were observed only once. Of the sample, 13% to 15% is held by the ten largest clones.

Participants in the prospective study were aged roughly 18 to 95 years, lived in some 24 United States geographic areas, and enrolled through a virtual design. In the prospective study, cohorts were assigned on the basis of participant-reported clinical history obtained from a screening survey and a study questionnaire. Recovered participants in ImmuneRACE Cohort 3 were defined as having two consecutive negative NP/OP PCR tests, clearance from a healthcare professional, or resolution of symptoms. In the prospective study, whole blood, serum and a nasopharyngeal or oropharyngeal swab were collected from each participant by mobile phlebotomists. Over a roughly 2-month period, participants in the prospective study had the option of providing additional blood draws and questionnaires. Before DNA extraction, prospective study blood samples were shipped either frozen or at room temperature. Trimming takes 4 bases off V and 3 bases off J; junction bases not matched to a gene: 8. CDR1 MGHRA and CDR2 YSYEKL are derived from the germline V gene. The CDR3, from cysteine to phenylalanine, totals 15 residues. The entry retains the CDR3 DNA only, 45 bases that are in frame from base 1.

The sequence came from a man aged 45-65 years who had recovered from COVID-19. This chain is built from TRBV4-1 and TRBJ2-7; TRBD1 fits 8 bases in the junction. The sample consisted of PBMCs or T cells enriched from blood (not recorded which). At the DNA level, the sequence is TGCGCCAGCAGCCCTAACTCCGGGACAGGCTACGAGCAGTACTTC. This sequence encodes CASSPNSGTGYEQYF.